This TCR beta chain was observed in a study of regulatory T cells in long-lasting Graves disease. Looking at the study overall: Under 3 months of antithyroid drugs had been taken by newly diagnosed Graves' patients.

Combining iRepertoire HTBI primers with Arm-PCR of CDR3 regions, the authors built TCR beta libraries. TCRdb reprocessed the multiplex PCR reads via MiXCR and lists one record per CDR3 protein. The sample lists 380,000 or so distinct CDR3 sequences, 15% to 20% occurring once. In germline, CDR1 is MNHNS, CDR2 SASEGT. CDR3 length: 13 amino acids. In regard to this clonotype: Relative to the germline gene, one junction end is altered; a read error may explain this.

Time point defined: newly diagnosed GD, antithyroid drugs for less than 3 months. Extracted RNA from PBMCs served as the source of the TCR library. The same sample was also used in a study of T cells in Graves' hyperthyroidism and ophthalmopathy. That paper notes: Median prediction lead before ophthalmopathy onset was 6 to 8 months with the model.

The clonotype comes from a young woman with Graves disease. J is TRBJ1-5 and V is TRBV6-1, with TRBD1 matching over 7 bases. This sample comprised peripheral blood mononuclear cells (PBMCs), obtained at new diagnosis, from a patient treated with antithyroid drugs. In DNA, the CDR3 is TGTGCCAGCAGTGGAGGGGGCGCGAATTCCCTTTTATTT. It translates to CASSGGGANSLLF.